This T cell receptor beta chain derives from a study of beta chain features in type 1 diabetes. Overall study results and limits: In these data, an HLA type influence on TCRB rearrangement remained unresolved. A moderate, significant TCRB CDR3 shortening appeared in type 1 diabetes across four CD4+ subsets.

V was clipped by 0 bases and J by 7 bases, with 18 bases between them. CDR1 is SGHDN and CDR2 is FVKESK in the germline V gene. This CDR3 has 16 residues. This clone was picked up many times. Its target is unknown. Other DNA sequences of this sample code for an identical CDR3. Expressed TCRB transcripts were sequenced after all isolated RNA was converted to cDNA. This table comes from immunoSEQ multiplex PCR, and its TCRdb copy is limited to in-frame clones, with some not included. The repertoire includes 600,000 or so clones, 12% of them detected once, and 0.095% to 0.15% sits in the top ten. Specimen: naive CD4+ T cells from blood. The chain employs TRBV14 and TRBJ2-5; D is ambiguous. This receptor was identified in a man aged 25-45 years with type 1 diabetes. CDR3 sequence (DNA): TGTGCCAGCAGCCAAGATGGTCGGCTAGTCGGGCGGACCCAGTACTTC. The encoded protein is CASSQDGRLVGRTQYF. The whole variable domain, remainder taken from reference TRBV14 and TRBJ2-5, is EAGVTQFPSHSVIEKGQTVTLRCDPISGHDNLYWYRRVMGKEIKFLLHFVKESKQDESGMPNNRFLAERTGGTYSTLKVQPAELEDSGVYFCASSQDGRLVGRTQYFGPGTRLLVL.